This T cell receptor (beta chain) comes out of a study of metastatic and nonmetastatic thyroid tumors. Thyroid surgery had not been preceded by any treatment in any patient. TCRdb re-clonotyped the PCR reads via MiXCR. The sample has 20,000 to 30,000 clones, 10% to 15% seen once. The CDR3 length is 17 residues. Germline lookup yields CDR1 MGHRA and CDR2 YSYEKL. V gave up 2 bases and J gave up 6 bases; unmatched junction bases: 6. This clone was counted at least ten times. This same CDR3 is encoded by further DNA sequences in the sample. Material: blood. The sequence derives from a female donor with papillary thyroid cancer or a benign thyroid nodule (not recorded which). Some clones in this sample may be carry-over from other donors' samples. The chain joins TRBV4-1 to TRBJ2-2; 13 nucleotides align to TRBD2. This chain's CDR3 is CASSQTGTSGMSGELFF. As DNA, the CDR3 is TGCGCCAGCAGCCAAACCGGGACTAGCGGGATGTCCGGGGAGCTGTTTTTT.